This paragraph covers one T cell receptor (beta chain) sequence. Antigen: not known. This sample is part of a study of long-term antiretroviral therapy in people with HIV. The wider study: First collections came about a decade before the 2015 immediate-ART recommendation. Whole-study findings and limits: All time points showed a repertoire dominated by clones expanded before ART. Diversity increased after ART yet remained lower than in transplant donor controls.

Assay version v3.0 of immunoSEQ was used, and it was run at survey level. TCRdb's table, derived via immunoSEQ multiplex PCR, lists solely in-frame clones and lacks some. The sample comprises tens of thousands of clones, about 94% of which are singletons, and 2.5% to 3.5% rests with the top ten. Every donor had one or more pre-ART and two or more post-ART PBMC samples. The sequencing used unsorted PBMCs, collected more than 7.1 years after starting antiretroviral therapy. The clonotype originates from a man between 50 and 59 years old with HIV.

CDR3 coding DNA: TGTGCCAGCAGCCGGGACAGGGTTAACACTGAAGCTTTCTTT. It codes for CASSRDRVNTEAFF. This chain links TRBV5-8 with TRBJ1-1; 9 nucleotides agree with TRBD1. The length of the CDR3 is 14 residues. The J segment lost 2 bases and the V segment lost 4 bases, leaving 3 bases of the junction unmatched. The germline V gene encodes CDR1 SGHTS and CDR2 YDEGEE.